The clone carrying this T cell receptor beta chain was picked up many times. The antigen is unknown. This specimen belongs to a study of T cells in Graves' hyperthyroidism and ophthalmopathy. The germline V and J ends were trimmed by 5 bases and 1 base, with 11 bases remaining between them. The CDR3 extends over 14 amino acids. Germline CDR1 is SEHNR and CDR2 is FQNEAQ (reference sequence). General observations from the study: Blood held most thyroid clonotypes expanded above 0.001 frequency. Researchers report that a 13 V-J model separated ophthalmopathy from stable hyperthyroidism.

Together with thyroid ultrasound, orbital computed tomography, serum thyroxine and TRAb, clinical symptoms were used for diagnoses. From RNA transcripts, TCR beta CDR3 regions were amplified. During a first-round RT-PCR of the TCR CDR3, the HTBI primer set was used. MiXCR, applied by TCRdb to the multiplex PCR reads, yields one record per CDR3 protein. Among about 660,000 distinct CDR3 sequences listed, less than 45% were seen once. This rearrangement joins TRBV7-9 to TRBJ2-5; no firm D call. The sequence derives from an adult man with Graves' disease, either hyperthyroidism or ophthalmopathy (not recorded which). The material sequenced was peripheral blood or thyroid tissue (not recorded which). This CDR3 is CASSLPTIQETQYF. In DNA form, the CDR3 reads TGTGCCAGCAGCCTCCCTACAATCCAAGAGACCCAGTACTTC.